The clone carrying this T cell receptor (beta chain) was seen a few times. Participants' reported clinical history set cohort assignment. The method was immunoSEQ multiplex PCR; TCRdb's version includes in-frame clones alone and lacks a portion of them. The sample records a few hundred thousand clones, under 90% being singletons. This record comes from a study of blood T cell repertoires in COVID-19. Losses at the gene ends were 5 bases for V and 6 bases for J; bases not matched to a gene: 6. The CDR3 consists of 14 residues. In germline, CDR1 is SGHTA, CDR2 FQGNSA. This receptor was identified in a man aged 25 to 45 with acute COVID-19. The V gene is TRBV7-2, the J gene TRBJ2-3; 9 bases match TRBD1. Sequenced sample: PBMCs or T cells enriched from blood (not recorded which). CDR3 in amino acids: CASSLDRGRDTQYF. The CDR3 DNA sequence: TGTGCCAGCAGCCTGGACAGGGGCAGGGATACGCAGTATTTT.